This T cell receptor (beta chain) appears in the sequencing data of a study of sequential checkpoint blockade in melanoma. This clone was seen a few times. Treatment defined: randomized to nivolumab then ipilimumab (arm A) or the reverse (arm B). Sequenced by immunoSEQ multiplex PCR; TCRdb stores in-frame clones only, minus some. The sample includes under 20,000 clones, 56% seen only once; the top ten take 17%. CDR3 length: 18 residues. The junction had 19 bases not matched to a gene; V was cut back by 5 bases and J by 4 bases. Germline CDR1 GTSNPN, CDR2 SVGIG (reference sequence). The specimen comprised CD8+ T cells sorted from blood (inferred from file names), sampled from a patient given nivolumab and ipilimumab in sequence. The chain joins TRBV30 to TRBJ2-1; 8 positions agree with TRBD2. The receptor's source is a human donor with melanoma. The CDR3 is CAWVSLGSSGISYNEQFF. CDR3 sequence (DNA): TGTGCCTGGGTGTCCCTCGGGAGTAGCGGGATTTCGTACAATGAGCAGTTCTTC.